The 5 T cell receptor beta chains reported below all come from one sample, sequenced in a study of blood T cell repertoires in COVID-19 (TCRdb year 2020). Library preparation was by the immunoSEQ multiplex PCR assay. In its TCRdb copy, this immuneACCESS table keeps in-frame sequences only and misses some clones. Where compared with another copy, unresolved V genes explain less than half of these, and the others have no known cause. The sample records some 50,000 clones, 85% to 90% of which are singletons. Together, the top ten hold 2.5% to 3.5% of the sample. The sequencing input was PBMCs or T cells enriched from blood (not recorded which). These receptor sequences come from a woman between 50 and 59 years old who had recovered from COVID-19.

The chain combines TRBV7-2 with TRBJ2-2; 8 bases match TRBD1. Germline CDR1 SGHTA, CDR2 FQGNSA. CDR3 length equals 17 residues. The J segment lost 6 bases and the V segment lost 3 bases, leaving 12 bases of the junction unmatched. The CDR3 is CASSFSSRGQAAGELFF. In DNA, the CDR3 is TGTGCCAGCAGCTTTAGTAGCAGGGGACAGGCCGCCGGGGAGCTGTTTTTT. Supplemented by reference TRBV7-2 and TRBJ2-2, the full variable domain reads GAGVSQSPSNKVTEKGKDVELRCDPISGHTALYWYRQSLGQGLEFLIYFQGNSAPDKSGLPSDRFSAERTGGSVSTLTIQRTQQEDSAVYLCASSFSSRGQAAGELFFGEGSRLTVL.

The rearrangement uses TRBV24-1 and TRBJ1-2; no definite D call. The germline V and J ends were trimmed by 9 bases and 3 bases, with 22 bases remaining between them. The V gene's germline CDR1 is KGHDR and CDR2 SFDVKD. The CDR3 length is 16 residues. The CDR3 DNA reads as TGTGCCACCTTTAATTTCAGACCGGGAAAGGACTATGGCTACACCTTC. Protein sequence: CATFNFRPGKDYGYTF.

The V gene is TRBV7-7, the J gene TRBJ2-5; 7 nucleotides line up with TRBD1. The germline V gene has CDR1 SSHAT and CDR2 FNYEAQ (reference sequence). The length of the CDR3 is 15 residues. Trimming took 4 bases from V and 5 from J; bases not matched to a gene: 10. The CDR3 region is CASSSRQGTRETQYF. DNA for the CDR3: TGTGCCAGCAGCTCCCGACAGGGAACGAGGGAGACCCAGTACTTC.

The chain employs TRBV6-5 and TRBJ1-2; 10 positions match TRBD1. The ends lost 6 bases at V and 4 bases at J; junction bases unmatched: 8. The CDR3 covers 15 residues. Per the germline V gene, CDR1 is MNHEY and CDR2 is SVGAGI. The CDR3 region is CASSAGTGASYGYTF. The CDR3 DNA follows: TGTGCCAGCAGCGCCGGGACAGGGGCCTCCTATGGCTACACCTTC.

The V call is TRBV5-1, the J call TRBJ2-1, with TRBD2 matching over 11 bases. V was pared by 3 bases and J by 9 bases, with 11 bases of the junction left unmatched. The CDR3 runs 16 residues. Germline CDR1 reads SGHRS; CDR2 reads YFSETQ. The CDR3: CASSSVELAGEGEQFF. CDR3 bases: TGCGCCAGCAGCTCCGTGGAACTAGCGGGAGAGGGTGAGCAGTTCTTC.